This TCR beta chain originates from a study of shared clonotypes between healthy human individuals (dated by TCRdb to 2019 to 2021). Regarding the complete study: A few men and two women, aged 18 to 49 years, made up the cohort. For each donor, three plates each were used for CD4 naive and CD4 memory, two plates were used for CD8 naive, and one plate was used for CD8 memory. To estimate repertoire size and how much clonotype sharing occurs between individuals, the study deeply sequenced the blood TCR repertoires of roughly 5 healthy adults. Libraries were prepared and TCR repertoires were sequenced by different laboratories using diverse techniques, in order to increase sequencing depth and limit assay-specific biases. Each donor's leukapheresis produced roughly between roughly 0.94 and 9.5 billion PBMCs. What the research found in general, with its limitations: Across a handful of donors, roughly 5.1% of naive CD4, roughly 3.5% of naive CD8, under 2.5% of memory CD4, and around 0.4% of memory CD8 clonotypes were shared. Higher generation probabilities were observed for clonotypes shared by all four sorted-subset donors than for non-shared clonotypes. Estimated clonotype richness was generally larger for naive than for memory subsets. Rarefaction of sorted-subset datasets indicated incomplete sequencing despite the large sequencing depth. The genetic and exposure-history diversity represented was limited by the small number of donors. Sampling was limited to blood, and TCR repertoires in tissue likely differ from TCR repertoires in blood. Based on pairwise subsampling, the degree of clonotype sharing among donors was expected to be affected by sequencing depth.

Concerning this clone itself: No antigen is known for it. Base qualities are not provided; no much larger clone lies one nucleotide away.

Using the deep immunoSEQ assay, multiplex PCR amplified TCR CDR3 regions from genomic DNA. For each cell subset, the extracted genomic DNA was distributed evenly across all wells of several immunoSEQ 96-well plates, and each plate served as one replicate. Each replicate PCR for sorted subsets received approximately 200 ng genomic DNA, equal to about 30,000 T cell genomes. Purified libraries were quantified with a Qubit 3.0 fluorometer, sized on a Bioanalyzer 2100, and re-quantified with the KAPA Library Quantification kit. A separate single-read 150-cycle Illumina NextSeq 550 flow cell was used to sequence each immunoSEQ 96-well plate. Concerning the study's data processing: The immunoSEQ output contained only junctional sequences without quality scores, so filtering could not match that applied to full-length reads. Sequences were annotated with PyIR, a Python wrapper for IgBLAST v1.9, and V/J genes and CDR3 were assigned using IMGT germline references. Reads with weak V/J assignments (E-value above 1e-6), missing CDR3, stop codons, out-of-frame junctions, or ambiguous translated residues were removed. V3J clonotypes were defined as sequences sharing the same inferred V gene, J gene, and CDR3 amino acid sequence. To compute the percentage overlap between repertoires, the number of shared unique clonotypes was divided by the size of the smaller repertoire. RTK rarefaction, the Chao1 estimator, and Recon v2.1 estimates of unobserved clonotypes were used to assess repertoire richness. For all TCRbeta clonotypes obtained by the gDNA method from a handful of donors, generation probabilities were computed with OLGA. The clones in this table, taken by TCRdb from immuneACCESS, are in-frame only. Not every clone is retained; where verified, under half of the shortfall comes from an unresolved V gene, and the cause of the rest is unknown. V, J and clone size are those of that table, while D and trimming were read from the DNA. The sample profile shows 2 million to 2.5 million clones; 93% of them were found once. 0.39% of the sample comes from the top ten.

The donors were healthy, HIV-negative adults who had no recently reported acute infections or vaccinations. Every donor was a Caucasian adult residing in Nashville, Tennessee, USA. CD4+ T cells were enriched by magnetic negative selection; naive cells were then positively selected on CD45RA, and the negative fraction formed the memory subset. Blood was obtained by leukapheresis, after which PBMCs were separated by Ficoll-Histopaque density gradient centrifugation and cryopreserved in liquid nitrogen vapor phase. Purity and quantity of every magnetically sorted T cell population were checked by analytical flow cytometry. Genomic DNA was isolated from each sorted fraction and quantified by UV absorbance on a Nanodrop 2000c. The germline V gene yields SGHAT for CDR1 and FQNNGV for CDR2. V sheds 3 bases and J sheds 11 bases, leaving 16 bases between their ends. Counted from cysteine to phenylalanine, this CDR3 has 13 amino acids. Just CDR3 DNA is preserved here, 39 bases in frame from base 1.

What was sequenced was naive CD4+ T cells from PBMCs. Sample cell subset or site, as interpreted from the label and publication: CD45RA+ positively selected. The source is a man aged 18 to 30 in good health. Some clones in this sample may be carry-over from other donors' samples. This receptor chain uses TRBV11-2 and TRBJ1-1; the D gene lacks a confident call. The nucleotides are TGTGCCAGCAGCTTCTTTGGAGACTTGGGGGCTTTCTTT. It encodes CASSFFGDLGAFF.